This TCR beta chain was recovered during a study of OX40 agonist ivuxolimab in advanced cancers. Germline CDR1 SGHTA, CDR2 FQGNSA. This CDR3 contains 15 residues. V lost 5 bases, J lost 3 bases, and 17 bases lay in between. The assay was immunoSEQ multiplex PCR, and TCRdb's table has in-frame clones only and misses some. The data show 35,000 to 50,000 clones, 88% seen once. V gene TRBV7-2 combines with J gene TRBJ2-7; D is undetermined. This specimen was CD4+ or CD8+ T cells sorted from blood, taken in a trial of the OX40 agonist ivuxolimab. The TCR comes from an adult with an advanced solid tumor such as melanoma, head and neck, liver or kidney cancer. The CDR3 DNA follows: TGTGCCAGCAGCATAAGCCGAGGCACCAACTACGAGCAGTACTTC. It encodes CASSISRGTNYEQYF. Filled out from reference TRBV7-2 and TRBJ2-7, the complete variable domain reads GAGVSQSPSNKVTEKGKDVELRCDPISGHTALYWYRQSLGQGLEFLIYFQGNSAPDKSGLPSDRFSAERTGGSVSTLTIQRTQQEDSAVYLCASSISRGTNYEQYFGPGTRLTVT.